This passage covers 6 T cell receptor beta chains from one sample sequenced in a study of T cells in Graves' hyperthyroidism and ophthalmopathy. TCR beta CDR3 sequences were amplified from RNA transcripts. The HTBI primer set served for first-round RT-PCR of the TCR CDR3. TCRdb used MiXCR to reprocess the multiplex PCR reads, holding one entry per CDR3 protein. The sample has more than 300,000 distinct CDR3 sequences; approximately 15% are singletons. The sequenced sample was blood. The source is a woman aged 30 to 39 with Graves' hyperthyroidism.

At least ten counts were recorded for this clonotype. The V call is TRBV30, the J call TRBJ1-2; D gene unclear. With 4 bases removed from V and 3 bases from J, the gap between germline ends came to 6 bases. The CDR3 length is 11 residues. The germline CDR1 and CDR2 sequences are GTSNPN and SVGIG (reference sequence). CDR3 nucleotide sequence: TGTGCCTGGAAGCAGGACTATGGCTACACCTTC. It specifies CAWKQDYGYTF.

The chain is built from TRBV12-3 or TRBV12-4 and TRBJ2-2; D unresolved. This CDR3 comprises 13 residues. Trimming removed 1 base at V and 6 bases at J, with 6 bases between. CDR3 bases: TGTGCCAGCAGTTTAGAACCTGCCGGGGAGCTGTTTTTT. Protein sequence: CASSLEPAGELFF.

This clonotype was seen a handful of times. CDR3 loop: CSAHRPTSASTDTQYF. CDR3 bases: TGCAGTGCTCACCGCCCCACTTCAGCTAGCACAGATACGCAGTATTTT. The chain recombines TRBV20-1 with TRBJ2-3; D is unresolved. V was clipped by 5 bases and J by 0 bases, with 18 bases between them. The CDR3 is made up of 16 amino acids. Germline V gives CDR1 DFQATT, CDR2 SNEGSKA (reference sequence).

This clonotype was seen only a few times. The CDR3 region is CASSPRGGVLGEQFF. CDR3 nucleotides: TGTGCCAGCAGCCCGCGCGGGGGTGTGCTAGGTGAGCAGTTCTTC. This sequence joins TRBV7-8 and TRBJ2-1, with 7 bases aligning to TRBD2. The CDR3 runs 15 residues. In germline, CDR1 is SGHVS, CDR2 FQNEAQ. J lost 9 bases, V lost 5 bases, and 13 bases had no gene match.

This clonotype came up many times. This chain connects TRBV12-3 or TRBV12-4 to TRBJ2-1; 10 positions agree with TRBD1. V was pared by 10 bases and J by 4 bases, with 4 bases of the junction left unmatched. The CDR3 runs to 13 residues. The DNA for the CDR3 is TGTGCCACCGGACAGGGGGGATACAATGAGCAGTTCTTC. As protein: CATGQGGYNEQFF.

The chain has TRBV14 and TRBJ2-6; D call uncertain. The CDR3 runs to 15 residues. V was clipped by 3 bases and J by 3 bases, with 9 bases between them. The germline CDR1 and CDR2 sequences are SGHDN and FVKESK. CDR3 loop: CASSQVGSGANVLTF. CDR3 DNA: TGTGCCAGCAGCCAGGTCGGCAGTGGGGCCAACGTCCTGACTTTC.